Listed here is a single T cell receptor beta chain. Use of 60 Vbeta and 13 Jbeta primers characterized the PCR. Clones were sequenced by immunoSEQ multiplex PCR, and TCRdb holds only the in-frame ones, with some missing. The repertoire holds fewer than 250,000 clones, with 75% to 80% as singletons. V trimming: 3 bases; J trimming: 8 bases; junction bases outside the gene matches: 11. The V gene's germline CDR1 is SGHTA and CDR2 FQGNSA. CDR3 size: 15 residues. This specimen comes from a study of cytomegalovirus exposure and HLA in healthy donors. The sample comprised PBMCs. The sequence was collected from a male donor in good health and CMV-seronegative. V and J are TRBV7-2 and TRBJ1-2; 8 bases are a match to TRBD1. The CDR3 spells CASSFSGGATYGYTF. CDR3 in DNA: TGTGCCAGCAGCTTCTCAGGGGGCGCCACGTACGGCTACACCTTC.